The 20 T cell receptor beta chains below all came from one sample that was sequenced in a study of post-analysis software for immune sequencing data. Study-wide findings and caveats: Four to six TRBV segments were more frequent in patients than controls; TRBV5-6, TRBV5-1 and TRBV20-1 belonged to this group.

Carried by the TCR beta cDNA libraries were unique molecular identifiers. TCRdb independently ran MiXCR on the PCR reads; one entry per CDR3 protein. The table lists 750,000 to 950,000 distinct CDR3 sequences, 53% of them singletons. Their recognized antigens are unknown. The sequencing sample was made of blood. The receptors derive from a girl under 18 with multiple sclerosis.

This clonotype was counted once. The genes are TRBV27 and TRBJ1-2; TRBD1 agrees at 9 bases. CDR1 is MNHEY, CDR2 SMNVEV, per germline (reference sequence). Unmatched junction bases numbered 3, after V lost 6 bases and J lost 4 bases. The CDR3 extends over 13 amino acids. CDR3: CASRMTGGYGYTF. Written as DNA, the CDR3 is TGTGCCAGCAGGATGACAGGGGGCTATGGCTACACCTTC.

This clonotype was seen a handful of times. The gene calls are TRBV12-3 or TRBV12-4 and TRBJ2-7; D not certain. The CDR3 sequence is 13 residues long. The ends were cut back, 6 bases at V and 4 bases at J, with 13 bases in the middle. The CDR3 region is CASSGLFGYEQYF. In DNA, the CDR3 is TGTGCCAGCAGCGGGCTCTTTGGGTACGAGCAGTACTTC.

The chain joins TRBV7-9 to TRBJ2-7; TRBD2 matches 7 bases. Per the germline V gene, CDR1 is SEHNR and CDR2 is FQNEAQ (reference sequence). V gave up 1 base and J gave up 3 bases; unmatched junction bases: 6. The CDR3 has 15 residues. This CDR3 reads CASSLEAASGYEQYF. As DNA, the CDR3 is TGTGCCAGCAGCTTAGAGGCGGCTAGCGGCTACGAGCAGTACTTC.

The sample holds a few counts of this clonotype. The junction departs from germline at one end; a sequencing error may be responsible. The chain combines TRBV7-9 with TRBJ2-5, with D possibly matching TRBD1 (5 bases). Germline assignment: CDR1 SEHNR and CDR2 FQNEAQ (reference sequence). The CDR3 is made up of 13 amino acids. The chain's CDR3 is CARSFAREETQYF. CDR3 nucleotides: TGTGCCCGCAGCTTTGCCAGGGAAGAGACCCAGTACTTC. Full variable domain (rest looked up from reference TRBV7-9 and TRBJ2-5): DTGVSQNPRHKITKRGQNVTFRCDPISEHNRLYWYRQTLGQGPEFLTYFQNEAQLEKSRLLSDRFSAERPKGSFSTLEIQRTEQGDSAMYLCARSFAREETQYFGPGTRLLVL.

A few counts support this clonotype. The J gene is TRBJ2-5, the V gene TRBV5-1; a possible D gene is TRBD2 (5 bases). Trimming pared 0 bases from V and 5 bases from J, leaving 14 bases between. The germline V gene encodes CDR1 SGHRS and CDR2 YFSETQ. The CDR3 has 15 residues. In nucleotides, the CDR3 is TGCGCCAGCAGCTTGGCTGCTAGCCAGGTGGAGACCCAGTACTTC. Protein: CASSLAASQVETQYF.

This rearrangement joins TRBV20-1 to TRBJ2-5; 8 bases are shared with TRBD1. The DNA end is more similar to TRBJ2-4, so the J call may be wrong. This CDR3 is built from 14 residues. In germline, CDR1 is DFQATT, CDR2 SNEGSKA (reference sequence). In nucleotides, the CDR3 is TGCAGTGCTAGACTTGGACAGGGCGGGAACATTCAGTACTTC. This encodes CSARLGQGGNIQYF.

The chain uses TRBV5-1 and TRBJ2-3; 9 positions agree with TRBD2. CDR1 is SGHRS, CDR2 YFSETQ, per germline. V lost 4 bases, J lost 2 bases, and 5 bases stayed unmatched. This CDR3 has 15 residues. This CDR3 reads CASSKAGGHTDTQYF. For the CDR3, the DNA is TGCGCCAGCAGCAAAGCGGGAGGACACACAGATACGCAGTATTTT.

The chain employs TRBV20-1 and TRBJ1-1; 8 positions agree with TRBD1. The CDR3 has 13 residues. In germline, CDR1 is DFQATT, CDR2 SNEGSKA (reference sequence). Trimming took 6 bases from V and 9 from J; bases not matched to a gene: 12. The CDR3 spells CSARRTGRFQAFF. DNA for the CDR3: TGCAGTGCGCGGCGGACAGGGAGGTTCCAAGCTTTCTTT.

The rearrangement uses TRBV21-1 and TRBJ2-1; no check of the table's D call, TRBD1, against the DNA was made. TRBV21-1 is a pseudogene. The CDR3 is 16 amino acids. In DNA form, the CDR3 reads TGTGCCAGCAGCAACTCACAGGAACGCTCCTACAATGAGCAGTTCTTC. It encodes CASSNSQERSYNEQFF.

The J gene is TRBJ2-5, the V gene TRBV7-9; D perhaps matches TRBD2 (5 bases). The ends were cut back, 3 bases at V and 1 base at J, with 12 bases in the middle. From germline, CDR1 is SEHNR and CDR2 FQNEAQ (reference sequence). The CDR3 contains 15 residues. The CDR3 here is CASSFAGPFQETQYF. In DNA form, the CDR3 reads TGTGCCAGCAGCTTTGCGGGTCCTTTCCAAGAGACCCAGTACTTC.

A word on this clonotype: Compared with germline, one end of the junction differs, possibly owing to a read error. The rearrangement links TRBV7-9 to TRBJ2-5; D is uncertain. Germline CDR1 SEHNR, CDR2 FQNEAQ (reference sequence). CDR3 length equals 12 residues. CDR3 sequence (DNA): TGTGCCAGCAGCTTAGTACAAGAGGCCCAGTACTTC. Protein: CASSLVQEAQYF.

The chain uses TRBV11-2 and TRBJ1-2; D gene uncertain. The CDR3 consists of 15 residues. Germline CDR1 SGHAT, CDR2 FQNNGV. Deletions cut 4 bases from V and 2 bases from J, with 14 bases between. CDR3 bases: TGTGCCAGCAGCTCTAGGGTCAGGCCGAACTATGGCTACACCTTC. Translation gives CASSSRVRPNYGYTF.

This clonotype was seen a handful of times. V usage is TRBV7-2 and J usage is TRBJ1-1; D gene uncertain. CDR1 and CDR2 from the germline V gene are SGHTA and FQGNSA. V shed 3 bases and J shed 8 bases, with 10 bases lying between them. This CDR3 spans 12 amino acids. CDR3 protein: CASSLRRLEAFF. The CDR3 region has the DNA TGTGCCAGCAGCTTGCGACGGCTAGAAGCTTTCTTT. The full variable domain, its missing parts supplied by reference TRBV7-2 and TRBJ1-1, is GAGVSQSPSNKVTEKGKDVELRCDPISGHTALYWYRQSLGQGLEFLIYFQGNSAPDKSGLPSDRFSAERTGGSVSTLTIQRTQQEDSAVYLCASSLRRLEAFFGQGTRLTVV.

The J gene is TRBJ2-4, the V gene TRBV29-1; 10 bases line up with TRBD1. The ends lost 6 bases at V and 6 bases at J; junction bases unmatched: 8. Germline loops: CDR1 SQVTM, CDR2 ANQGSEA. This CDR3 contains 14 residues. The CDR3 DNA reads TGCAGCGTCATTGGGGGACAGGGGACAAACATTCAGTACTTC. This translates into CSVIGGQGTNIQYF.

This clonotype has only one observation. The chain joins TRBV5-1 to TRBJ1-1; tentative D call: TRBD1 (5 bases). This CDR3 has 14 amino acids. Germline CDR1 reads SGHRS; CDR2 reads YFSETQ. Deletions cut 2 bases from V and 5 bases from J, with 13 bases between. This CDR3 is CASSFVGKGTEAFF. CDR3 nucleotide sequence: TGCGCCAGCAGCTTCGTCGGAAAGGGGACTGAAGCTTTCTTT.

This clonotype came up a few times. A much larger clone differs by one base, so this may be a read error. CDR3 bases: TGTACCAGCGGACAGGGGGTAAGGGACGATGGCTACACCTTC. It is translated as CTSGQGVRDDGYTF. The chain couples TRBV27 to TRBJ1-2, with 10 positions matching TRBD1. Germline values: CDR1 MNHEY, CDR2 SMNVEV (reference sequence). The CDR3 runs to 14 residues.

V is TRBV6-5 and J is TRBJ2-7; 16 bases agree with TRBD2. Germline CDR1 is MNHEY and CDR2 is SVGAGI. The CDR3 consists of 19 residues. Trimming removed 0 bases from V and 6 bases from J; junction bases left unmatched: 11. This chain's CDR3 is CASSYSMSEGLAGGREQYF. In nucleotides, the CDR3 is TGTGCCAGCAGTTACTCGATGTCTGAGGGACTAGCGGGAGGGCGCGAGCAGTACTTC.

The gene calls are TRBV20-1 and TRBJ2-7, with D hard to call. This CDR3 is 12 amino acids long. V was pared by 6 bases and J by 2 bases, with 11 bases between. Germline-derived CDR1 and CDR2 are DFQATT and SNEGSKA (reference sequence). The CDR3 sequence is CSARPLAYEQYF. The CDR3, as DNA: TGCAGTGCCCGACCTCTGGCCTACGAGCAGTACTTC.

This chain joins TRBV5-5 and TRBJ2-5, with 9 positions matching TRBD1. The CDR3 has 15 amino acids. J was trimmed by 3 bases and V by 3 bases; bases with no gene match: 6. Germline CDR1 and CDR2: SGHKS and YYEKEE (reference sequence). The CDR3 DNA reads TGTGCCAGCAGCTCCACGACAGGGGGGAAAGAGACCCAGTACTTC. Protein sequence: CASSSTTGGKETQYF.

The chain carries TRBV24-1 and TRBJ2-4; 7 bases are a match to TRBD1. The J call could be wrong; TRBJ2-5 is a better fit for the DNA end. There are 15 residues in the CDR3. Germline CDR1 and CDR2: KGHDR and SFDVKD. DNA of the CDR3: TGTGCCACCAGTGATCCGGGACAGAGCCAAGAGACCCAGTACTTC. It translates to CATSDPGQSQETQYF.